This T cell receptor (beta chain) was captured by sequencing in a study of blood T cell repertoires in COVID-19. The overall study: Acute and convalescent COVID-19 specimens originated in the United States, Italy and Spain. Nucleic acid was either cDNA or gDNA, and it came from T cells, B-cell-depleted T cells, or PBMCs.

Produced via immunoSEQ multiplex PCR; TCRdb's table is partial and in-frame only. The data show about 220,000 clones, 83% seen once. Trimming took off 4 bases at V and 7 bases at J, with 19 bases between the two ends. Germline assignment: CDR1 LNHNV and CDR2 YYDKDF (reference sequence). This CDR3 has 15 amino acids. What was sequenced was peripheral blood. This receptor was obtained from a woman aged 40 to 49 with active or convalescent COVID-19. The chain combines TRBV15 with TRBJ2-5, with D possibly TRBD2 on 6 matching bases. CDR3 sequence (DNA): TGTGCCACCAGCAACCCGACGGGCGGGGCGGGGACCCAGTACTTC. It specifies CATSNPTGGAGTQYF.